These 11 T cell receptor beta chains were all obtained from the same sample, sequenced in a study of cytomegalovirus exposure and HLA in healthy donors. Amplification used 60 Vbeta primers and 13 Jbeta primers. This table comes from immunoSEQ multiplex PCR, and its TCRdb copy is limited to in-frame clones, with some not included. The sample gives some 100,000 clones, 79% of which show up once; about 3.6% is in the top ten. Sequences were obtained from PBMCs. The receptor set was obtained from a male donor in good health and CMV-seropositive.

The gene calls are TRBV6-6 and TRBJ1-4, with unresolved D. The CDR3 totals 16 residues. Germline CDR1 and CDR2: MNHNY and SVGAGI (reference sequence). V was clipped by 5 bases and J by 7 bases, with 20 bases between them. The CDR3 protein is CASSTLGSGRSEKLFF. For the CDR3, the DNA is TGTGCCAGCAGTACCCTAGGTTCGGGTCGGAGTGAAAAACTGTTTTTT.

The chain links TRBV30 to TRBJ2-5; D perhaps matches TRBD1 (5 bases). Trimming left V 0 bases short and J 6 bases short, with 11 bases between. The CDR3 is made up of 13 amino acids. The germline CDR1 and CDR2 sequences are GTSNPN and SVGIG (reference sequence). In DNA, the CDR3 is TGTGCCTGGAGTGTAAGACAGCGCAAGACCCAGTACTTC. It is translated as CAWSVRQRKTQYF.

With respect to this clone: An end of the junction does not agree with germline; a read error may underlie this. This sequence joins TRBV5-1 and TRBJ1-5, with D possibly TRBD1 on 6 matching bases. The CDR3 loop spans 17 amino acids. CDR1 and CDR2 (germline): SGHRS, YFSETQ. The CDR3 sequence: CDSSLTPGADSNQPQHF. The CDR3 coding sequence is TGCGACAGCAGCTTAACCCCAGGGGCAGATAGCAATCAGCCCCAGCATTTT.

The chain uses TRBV6-5 and TRBJ2-5; weak D call: TRBD2 (5 bases). Germline loops: CDR1 MNHEY, CDR2 SVGAGI. The CDR3 totals 15 residues. The germline V and J ends were trimmed by 0 bases and 5 bases, with 13 bases remaining between them. CDR3 in amino acids: CASSYSFLARETQYF. The CDR3 bases are TGTGCCAGCAGTTACTCGTTTCTAGCTCGTGAGACCCAGTACTTC.

This clone is a singleton in its sample. The chain carries TRBV7-2 and TRBJ1-5, with 7 bases that match TRBD1. CDR1 and CDR2 (germline): SGHTA, FQGNSA. V trimming: 1 base; J trimming: 6 bases; junction bases outside the gene matches: 6. This CDR3 region has 15 residues. The CDR3: CASSLGGGLGQPQHF. The CDR3 nucleotides are TGTGCCAGCAGCTTAGGAGGGGGCTTGGGTCAGCCCCAGCATTTT.

This clone was seen only once. The V gene is TRBV15, the J gene TRBJ1-5; D may be TRBD1 (5 bases). CDR1 is LNHNV and CDR2 is YYDKDF in the germline V gene (reference sequence). V was shortened by 5 bases and J by 3 bases, with 17 bases between the two germline ends. The CDR3 consists of 16 residues. The CDR3 loop is CATSPWGVDLNQPQHF. The CDR3 DNA reads as TGTGCCACCAGCCCATGGGGCGTGGACCTCAATCAGCCCCAGCATTTT. The full variable domain, its missing parts supplied by reference TRBV15 and TRBJ1-5, is DAMVIQNPRYQVTQFGKPVTLSCSQTLNHNVMYWYQQKSSQAPKLLFHYYDKDFNNEADTPDNFQSRRPNTSFCFLDIRSPGLGDTAMYLCATSPWGVDLNQPQHFGDGTRLSIL.

This clone appeared a single time. The chain combines TRBV29-1 with TRBJ2-1; TRBD2 agrees at 15 bases. The V gene end was trimmed by 6 bases and the J gene end by 2 bases; junction bases not matched to a gene: 2. CDR3 length equals 15 residues. Germline V lookup: CDR1 SQVTM, CDR2 ANQGSEA. CDR3 sequence: CSVRTSGGAYNEQFF. In DNA, the CDR3 is TGCAGCGTGCGGACTAGCGGGGGGGCCTACAATGAGCAGTTCTTC.

The chain uses TRBV18 and TRBJ1-1, with D possibly matching TRBD1 (6 bases). Per the germline V gene, CDR1 is KGHSH and CDR2 is LQKENI. Trimming removed 5 bases from V and 5 bases from J, with 15 bases in between. CDR3 size: 14 residues. The CDR3 loop is CASSNRVLRTEAFF. The CDR3 nucleotides read TGTGCCAGCTCAAACAGGGTTTTGAGGACTGAAGCTTTCTTT. Combining the CDR3 with reference TRBV18 and TRBJ1-1 gives the whole variable domain NAGVMQNPRHLVRRRGQEARLRCSPMKGHSHVYWYRQLPEEGLKFMVYLQKENIIDESGMPKERFSAEFPKEGPSILRIQQVVRGDSAAYFCASSNRVLRTEAFFGQGTRLTVV.

This chain joins TRBV15 and TRBJ1-1, with 8 bases aligning to TRBD1. The CDR3 spans 15 residues. Germline lookup yields CDR1 LNHNV and CDR2 YYDKDF (reference sequence). The J segment lost 0 bases and the V segment lost 4 bases, leaving 4 bases of the junction unmatched. The CDR3 DNA follows: TGTGCCACCAGCACGGACAGGGCTATGAACACTGAAGCTTTCTTT. Translating gives CATSTDRAMNTEAFF.

There are a few counts of this clone. The gene calls are TRBV5-6 and TRBJ1-6; D is uncertain. CDR1 and CDR2 (germline): SGHDT, YYEEEE. The ends were cut back, 0 bases at V and 2 bases at J, with 9 bases in the middle. The CDR3 length is 16 residues. CDR3 nucleotide sequence: TGTGCCAGCAGCTTGGCCGAGGAGACCTATAATTCACCCCTCCACTTT. Encoded protein: CASSLAEETYNSPLHF.

The chain employs TRBV7-9 and TRBJ2-7, with TRBD2 matching over 13 bases. From germline, CDR1 is SEHNR and CDR2 FQNEAQ (reference sequence). The CDR3 runs 15 residues. Trimming cost V 5 bases and J 11 bases; bases outside gene matches: 12. CDR3 DNA: TGTGCCAGCAGCCACCCTCAGACTAGCGGGGGGCCTGAGTACTTC. Amino acids: CASSHPQTSGGPEYF.